The 6 T cell receptor beta chains reported below all come from one sample, sequenced in a study of response to subunit inactivated influenza vaccine. TCRdb itself ran the RT-PCR reads through MiXCR, one entry per CDR3 protein. The data hold 500,000 to 600,000 distinct CDR3 sequences, with approximately 10% observed a single time. The sample was also linked to a second study, of T cells expressing NK-cell markers. That work contributes: Scientists made TCR beta cDNA using 5'RACE template switching with UMIs.

The material was PBMCs from blood, obtained on the day of vaccination. These receptors were collected from a man aged 50-59 years who received an inactivated influenza vaccine.

V gene TRBV20-1 combines with J gene TRBJ1-6, with TRBD1 as a possible D gene (6 bases). The CDR3 has 15 residues. Germline values: CDR1 DFQATT, CDR2 SNEGSKA (reference sequence). V lost 3 bases and J 4 bases, leaving 13 bases between the germline ends. The CDR3 DNA is TGCAGTGCTAGTATGGGGGCTGTATATAATTCACCCCTCCACTTT. Encoded protein: CSASMGAVYNSPLHF.

The gene calls are TRBV12-3 or TRBV12-4 and TRBJ1-1; D unresolved. Trimming removed 6 bases from V and 5 bases from J, with 10 bases in between. The CDR3 is 12 residues long. The CDR3 here is CASRLGWTEAFF. The DNA for the CDR3 is TGTGCCAGCAGACTGGGGTGGACTGAAGCTTTCTTT.

The chain has TRBV7-2 and TRBJ2-1; TRBD2 matches 15 bases. J lost 10 bases, V lost 2 bases, and 6 bases had no gene match. Germline CDR1 reads SGHTA; CDR2 reads FQGNSA. This CDR3 comprises 16 residues. The DNA for the CDR3 is TGTGCCAGCAGCTTACACGGACTAGCGGGAGGGGGAGAGCAGTTCTTC. Its translation: CASSLHGLAGGGEQFF. Variable domain in full (rest from reference TRBV7-2 and TRBJ2-1): GAGVSQSPSNKVTEKGKDVELRCDPISGHTALYWYRQSLGQGLEFLIYFQGNSAPDKSGLPSDRFSAERTGGSVSTLTIQRTQQEDSAVYLCASSLHGLAGGGEQFFGPGTRLTVL.

This clonotype occurred a few times. The chain combines TRBV15 with TRBJ2-7; D might be TRBD2 (5 bases). The CDR3 is 14 amino acids. Trimming cost V 1 base and J 0 bases, with 7 bases left between them. CDR1 LNHNV and CDR2 YYDKDF come from the germline V gene (reference sequence). CDR3 in amino acids: CATSRVGSSYEQYF. The CDR3 bases are TGTGCCACCAGCAGAGTTGGGAGCTCCTACGAGCAGTACTTC. Complete variable domain (other parts from reference TRBV15 and TRBJ2-7): DAMVIQNPRYQVTQFGKPVTLSCSQTLNHNVMYWYQQKSSQAPKLLFHYYDKDFNNEADTPDNFQSRRPNTSFCFLDIRSPGLGDTAMYLCATSRVGSSYEQYFGPGTRLTVT.

The rearrangement links TRBV7-2 to TRBJ2-7; D tentatively fits TRBD1 or TRBD2 (5 bases each). Looked up from germline, CDR1 is SGHTA and CDR2 is FQGNSA. CDR3 size: 15 residues. V lost 0 bases and J 3 bases, leaving 12 bases between the germline ends. Here the CDR3 DNA reads TGTGCCAGCAGCTTAGCAATCCGGGACGGCTACGAGCAGTACTTC. It specifies CASSLAIRDGYEQYF.

This clonotype came up a few times. The chain employs TRBV20-1 and TRBJ2-5; tentatively, D is TRBD2 (5 bases). The CDR3 has 14 residues. The germline gives CDR1 DFQATT, CDR2 SNEGSKA (reference sequence). The V end lost 4 bases, the J end lost 3 bases, and 15 bases lay between the germline ends. CDR3 region: CSAISGSGEETQYF. CDR3 in DNA: TGCAGTGCTATATCAGGCAGCGGTGAAGAGACCCAGTACTTC.